One and the same sample provided the 22 T cell receptor beta chains below, sequenced in a study of T cell responses to AZD1222 COVID-19 vaccine. The method was immunoSEQ multiplex PCR; TCRdb's version includes in-frame clones alone and lacks a portion of them. Of 65,000 to 85,000 clones in the sample, around 84% were seen once. Material: peripheral blood, obtained on day 0 of AZD1222 vaccination. These receptor sequences come from an adult in good health.

V usage is TRBV7-3 and J usage is TRBJ2-1; tentative D call: TRBD1 (5 bases). The CDR3 runs 16 residues. CDR1 SGHTA and CDR2 FQGTGA come from the germline V gene. Trimming took 5 bases from V and 10 from J, leaving 24 bases between them. In DNA form, the CDR3 reads TGTGCCAGCAGCCGACGCCTCTACGACAGAGATAGAGAGCAGTTCTTC. Translated, it gives CASSRRLYDRDREQFF.

J is TRBJ1-3 and V is TRBV4-1; D unclear. Germline assignment: CDR1 MGHRA and CDR2 YSYEKL. Trimming left V 1 base short and J 3 bases short, with 13 bases between. The CDR3 is 16 residues long. For the CDR3, the DNA is TGCGCCAGCAGCCAAGTTCTGGTAGGGCTTGGAAACACCATATATTTT. It is translated as CASSQVLVGLGNTIYF.

The rearrangement uses TRBV12-3 or TRBV12-4 and TRBJ2-7; D is ambiguous. V lost 6 bases and J lost 4, with 7 bases in between. CDR3 length equals 11 residues. The DNA of the CDR3 is TGTGCCAGCAGCCGCCAATACGAGCAGTACTTC. Translating it yields CASSRQYEQYF.

This sequence joins TRBV4-2 and TRBJ2-1, with D unresolved. Trimming pared 0 bases from V and 7 bases from J, leaving 13 bases between. The CDR3 totals 15 residues. In germline, CDR1 is LGHNA, CDR2 YNFKEQ. CDR3 amino acids: CASSQDKALGNEQFF. The CDR3 coding sequence is TGTGCCAGCAGCCAAGATAAAGCCCTAGGGAATGAGCAGTTCTTC.

The chain recombines TRBV7-2 with TRBJ1-1; D not certain. Trimming left V 4 bases short and J 11 bases short, with 20 bases between. This CDR3 region has 14 residues. CDR1 and CDR2 (germline): SGHTA, FQGNSA. This CDR3 is CASSSYSGPGSAFF. CDR3 sequence (DNA): TGTGCCAGCAGCTCATACTCCGGGCCCGGAAGCGCTTTCTTT.

The genes are TRBV7-8 and TRBJ2-2; a weak D match, TRBD1 (6 bases). V lost 2 bases to trimming and J lost 3 bases, with 16 bases between them. The CDR3 spans 17 residues. In germline, CDR1 is SGHVS, CDR2 FQNEAQ. The CDR3 loop is CASSLRNRVADTGELFF. CDR3 in DNA: TGTGCCAGCAGCTTAAGGAACAGGGTGGCGGACACCGGGGAGCTGTTTTTT.

CDR3 DNA sequence: TGTGCCAGCAGCCCCCTGGGGCGCGACAATAATTCACCCCTCCACTTT. Translation gives CASSPLGRDNNSPLHF. The chain combines TRBV9 with TRBJ1-6, with a tentative D call TRBD1 (5 bases). The V and J ends lost 4 bases and 5 bases respectively, with 16 bases between them. The CDR3 is made up of 16 amino acids. The germline V gene encodes CDR1 SGDLS and CDR2 YYNGEE.

The rearrangement links TRBV7-9 to TRBJ1-2, with 10 positions matching TRBD1. Germline CDR1 and CDR2: SEHNR and FQNEAQ (reference sequence). The junction had 3 bases not matched to a gene; V was cut back by 3 bases and J by 5 bases. The CDR3 spans 14 residues. The CDR3 loop reads CASSLGQGWYGYTF. The CDR3 DNA is TGTGCCAGCAGCTTGGGACAGGGGTGGTATGGCTACACCTTC.

This chain connects TRBV5-1 to TRBJ2-1; D is unresolved. The length of the CDR3 is 15 residues. The ends were cut back, 2 bases at V and 5 bases at J, with 14 bases in the middle. Germline V CDR1 and CDR2: SGHRS, YFSETQ. CDR3 in DNA: TGCGCCAGCAGCTTAACTACACAAGTCGACAATGAGCAGTTCTTC. Its translation is CASSLTTQVDNEQFF.

J is TRBJ1-4 and V is TRBV12-3 or TRBV12-4; D is possibly TRBD1 (5 bases). This CDR3 region has 12 residues. V shed 4 bases and J shed 12 bases, with 12 bases lying between them. DNA for the CDR3: TGTGCCAGCAGTTGGCCGCAGGGCGAACTGTTTTTT. This gives the protein CASSWPQGELFF.

The rearrangement links TRBV6-5 to TRBJ1-4, with D tentatively TRBD1 (5 bases). Germline CDR1 MNHEY, CDR2 SVGAGI. The CDR3 contains 13 residues. V was shortened by 7 bases and J by 8 bases, with 14 bases between the two germline ends. In DNA, the CDR3 is TGTGCCAGCACTAGTGGGGGTGGAGAAAAACTGTTTTTT. This codes for CASTSGGGEKLFF.

The chain employs TRBV2 and TRBJ2-5; TRBD1 matches 9 bases. The CDR3 spans 15 residues. Germline lookup yields CDR1 SNHLY and CDR2 FYNNEI. V shed 8 bases and J 5 bases; nucleotides not matched to a gene: 12. The CDR3 sequence: CASSLSWDREETQYF. CDR3 nucleotide sequence: TGTGCCAGCTCACTGAGCTGGGACAGGGAGGAGACCCAGTACTTC.

The rearrangement uses TRBV9 and TRBJ1-1; D perhaps matches TRBD1 (5 bases). The V gene's germline CDR1 is SGDLS and CDR2 YYNGEE. The CDR3 is made up of 15 amino acids. Trimming took off 1 base at V and 1 base at J, with 11 bases between the two ends. The CDR3 DNA reads as TGTGCCAGCAGCGTACAGGGCACGGGGAACACTGAAGCTTTCTTT. It encodes CASSVQGTGNTEAFF.

The V gene is TRBV24-1, the J gene TRBJ2-5; a possible D gene is TRBD2 (6 bases). V was pared by 0 bases and J by 1 base, with 8 bases between. Germline V gene sequence: CDR1 KGHDR, CDR2 SFDVKD. The CDR3 length is 15 residues. CDR3 sequence reads: CATSDLWRGQETQYF. The DNA for the CDR3 is TGTGCCACCAGTGATTTGTGGAGGGGCCAAGAGACCCAGTACTTC.

The chain uses TRBV7-2 and TRBJ2-7; a possible D gene is TRBD2 (5 bases). The CDR3 runs 14 residues. The V end was cut by 0 bases, the J end by 3 bases, with 9 bases between. CDR1 and CDR2 from the germline V gene are SGHTA and FQGNSA. The CDR3: CASSLASGFYEQYF. CDR3 DNA sequence: TGTGCCAGCAGCTTAGCGTCGGGGTTCTACGAGCAGTACTTC.

The rearrangement links TRBV18 to TRBJ2-3, with D uncertain. The germline V and J ends were trimmed by 1 base and 2 bases, with 4 bases remaining between them. The germline V gene has CDR1 KGHSH and CDR2 LQKENI. The CDR3 extends over 13 amino acids. The CDR3 bases are TGTGCCAGCTCACCACTCACCACAGATACGCAGTATTTT. This codes for CASSPLTTDTQYF.

This chain connects TRBV7-9 to TRBJ1-2, with D tentatively TRBD1 (5 bases). Per germline, CDR1 SEHNR and CDR2 FQNEAQ (reference sequence). Trimming cost V 3 bases and J 8 bases, with 10 bases left between them. This CDR3 is built from 12 residues. DNA of the CDR3: TGTGCCAGCAGCTTTCATGGGGGAGGCTACACCTTC. Encoded protein: CASSFHGGGYTF.

The chain combines TRBV11-3 with TRBJ1-1, with D unclear. CDR3 size: 13 residues. Trimming removed 4 bases from V and 5 bases from J, with 11 bases in between. Germline lookup yields CDR1 SGHNT and CDR2 YENEEA. The DNA for the CDR3 is TGTGCCAGCAGCTGGGCCCGTCGGACTGAAGCTTTCTTT. As protein: CASSWARRTEAFF. The full variable domain, its missing parts supplied by reference TRBV11-3 and TRBJ1-1, is EAGVVQSPRYKIIEKKQPVAFWCNPISGHNTLYWYLQNLGQGPELLIRYENEEAVDDSQLPKDRFSAERLKGVDSTLKIQPAELGDSAVYLCASSWARRTEAFFGQGTRLTVV.

The CDR3 sequence: CASSVGWYNEQFF. The CDR3 region has the DNA TGTGCCAGCAGCGTAGGATGGTACAATGAGCAGTTCTTC. J is TRBJ2-1 and V is TRBV9; no reliable D call. Germline assignment: CDR1 SGDLS and CDR2 YYNGEE. This CDR3 contains 13 residues. Trimming removed 0 bases from V and 4 bases from J, with 5 bases in between.

The rearrangement links TRBV7-2 to TRBJ2-7, with 9 positions matching TRBD1. The CDR3 has 18 residues. Germline values: CDR1 SGHTA, CDR2 FQGNSA. Trimming removed 1 base from V and 4 bases from J; junction bases left unmatched: 14. CDR3 bases: TGTGCCAGCAGCTTAGTCGCGGCGGTTGGACAGGGGTTATACGAGCAGTACTTC. Encoded protein: CASSLVAAVGQGLYEQYF.

V gene TRBV19 combines with J gene TRBJ1-2; D may be TRBD1 (5 bases). Germline CDR1 and CDR2: LNHDA and SQIVND (reference sequence). The V end was cut by 3 bases, the J end by 8 bases, with 13 bases between. The CDR3 spans 13 residues. The CDR3 loop is CASSIPGFQGYTF. The CDR3, as DNA: TGTGCCAGTAGTATCCCAGGGTTTCAGGGCTACACCTTC.

The rearrangement uses TRBV18 and TRBJ2-7; 9 bases align to TRBD1. The V and J ends lost 0 bases and 5 bases, in that order; junction bases with no gene match: 5. This CDR3 is 15 amino acids long. The germline V gene has CDR1 KGHSH and CDR2 LQKENI. CDR3 protein: CASSPPGQGLHEQYF. CDR3 DNA: TGTGCCAGCTCACCACCGGGACAGGGACTACACGAGCAGTACTTC.